This TCR beta chain was recovered during a study of shared clonotypes between healthy human individuals. Study in general: Participating donors consisted of two women and a few men aged 18 to 49. General study results and limits: For naive CD4 cells, around 5% of clonotypes were shared across a handful of donors.

Data came from immunoSEQ multiplex PCR; TCRdb stores just in-frame clones and leaves some out. The sample holds over 2 million clones, over 85% seen once. For this clone: Its specificity is unknown.

Terminally differentiated effector memory CD45RA+ cells were excluded by CCR7 positive selection of CD45RO-negative cells. Every one of the donors was a Caucasian adult that lived in Nashville, Tennessee. This CDR3 has 14 amino acids. V gave up 7 bases and J gave up 15 bases; unmatched junction bases: 19. Germline assignment: CDR1 SQVTM and CDR2 ANQGSEA. The chain carries TRBV29-1 and TRBJ1-5, with 9 nucleotides matching TRBD1. Sequencing used naive CD8+ T cells sorted from blood. This TCR was recovered from a young man in good health. As DNA, the CDR3 is TGCAGCGCAATAGAAGCGGGACAGGGAAACCTTAGGCATTTT. Translated, it gives CSAIEAGQGNLRHF. Variable domain in full (rest from reference TRBV29-1 and TRBJ1-5): SAVISQKPSRDICQRGTSLTIQCQVDSQVTMMFWYRQQPGQSLTLIATANQGSEATYESGFVIDKFPISRPNLTFSTLTVSNMSPEDSSIYLCSAIEAGQGNLRHFGDGTRLSIL.